What follows are 5 T cell receptor beta chains derived from one specimen sequenced in a study of response to subunit inactivated influenza vaccine listed by TCRdb under 2018. Library preparation was by RT-PCR. Sequencing was carried out with an Illumina HiSeq 2500. In-frame beta chains were kept once TCRdb had trimmed the public reads at Q25 with fastp and called clones with MiXCR. Each CDR3 protein appears once, grouped with its most common genes and DNA. The sample table holds 450,000 to 550,000 distinct CDR3 sequences, of which 25% were seen once. Of the sample, over 1.5% is held by the ten largest clones. The source was CD4+ T cells sorted from PBMCs, collected around 5 days after vaccination. Receptors originate from a man over 45 who received an inactivated influenza vaccine. Donor details come from another sample of the same person, matched by shared clones.

This clonotype was seen a few times. CDR3 protein: CASSFDETSGGNEQFF. Written as DNA, the CDR3 is TGCGCCAGCAGCTTCGACGAGACTAGCGGGGGCAATGAGCAGTTCTTC. This chain connects TRBV5-1 to TRBJ2-1; 12 bases align to TRBD2. CDR1 SGHRS and CDR2 YFSETQ come from the germline V gene. CDR3 length: 16 residues. The V and J ends lost 2 bases and 6 bases, in that order; junction bases with no gene match: 6.

V gene TRBV29-1 combines with J gene TRBJ2-7; 8 bases are shared with TRBD2. After removal of 3 bases from V and 3 bases from J, the junction contained 19 bases not matched to a gene. This CDR3 comprises 18 residues. Germline CDR1 is SQVTM and CDR2 is ANQGSEA. CDR3: CSVESARGGREGLYEQYF. The CDR3 DNA reads as TGCAGCGTTGAGTCAGCCAGGGGCGGACGGGAGGGCCTCTACGAGCAGTACTTC.

The chain joins TRBV6-2 or TRBV6-3 to TRBJ2-2; 7 nucleotides align to TRBD1. The CDR3 contains 15 residues. CDR1 is MNHEY and CDR2 is SVGEGT in the germline V gene. J gave up 0 bases and V 6 bases, and 4 bases lay outside the gene matches. The CDR3 spells CASRQQGTNTGELFF. CDR3 DNA sequence: TGTGCCAGCAGGCAACAGGGGACGAACACCGGGGAGCTGTTTTTT.

The chain couples TRBV14 to TRBJ2-1; D call uncertain. Germline V gene lookup returns CDR1 SGHDN and CDR2 FVKESK. V was pared by 5 bases and J by 9 bases, with 8 bases between. This CDR3 spans 11 amino acids. CDR3 DNA sequence: TGTGCCAGCAGCTACTCCAGTGAGCAGTTCTTC. Amino acid sequence: CASSYSSEQFF.

The rearrangement joins TRBV5-1 to TRBJ2-3, with unresolved D. The CDR3 loop spans 15 amino acids. Trimming shortened V by 0 bases and J by 2 bases, and 10 bases separated the two germline ends. In germline, CDR1 is SGHRS, CDR2 YFSETQ. The DNA of the CDR3 is TGCGCCAGCAGCTTGGGGGGAACGGCCACAGATACGCAGTATTTT. It codes for CASSLGGTATDTQYF.